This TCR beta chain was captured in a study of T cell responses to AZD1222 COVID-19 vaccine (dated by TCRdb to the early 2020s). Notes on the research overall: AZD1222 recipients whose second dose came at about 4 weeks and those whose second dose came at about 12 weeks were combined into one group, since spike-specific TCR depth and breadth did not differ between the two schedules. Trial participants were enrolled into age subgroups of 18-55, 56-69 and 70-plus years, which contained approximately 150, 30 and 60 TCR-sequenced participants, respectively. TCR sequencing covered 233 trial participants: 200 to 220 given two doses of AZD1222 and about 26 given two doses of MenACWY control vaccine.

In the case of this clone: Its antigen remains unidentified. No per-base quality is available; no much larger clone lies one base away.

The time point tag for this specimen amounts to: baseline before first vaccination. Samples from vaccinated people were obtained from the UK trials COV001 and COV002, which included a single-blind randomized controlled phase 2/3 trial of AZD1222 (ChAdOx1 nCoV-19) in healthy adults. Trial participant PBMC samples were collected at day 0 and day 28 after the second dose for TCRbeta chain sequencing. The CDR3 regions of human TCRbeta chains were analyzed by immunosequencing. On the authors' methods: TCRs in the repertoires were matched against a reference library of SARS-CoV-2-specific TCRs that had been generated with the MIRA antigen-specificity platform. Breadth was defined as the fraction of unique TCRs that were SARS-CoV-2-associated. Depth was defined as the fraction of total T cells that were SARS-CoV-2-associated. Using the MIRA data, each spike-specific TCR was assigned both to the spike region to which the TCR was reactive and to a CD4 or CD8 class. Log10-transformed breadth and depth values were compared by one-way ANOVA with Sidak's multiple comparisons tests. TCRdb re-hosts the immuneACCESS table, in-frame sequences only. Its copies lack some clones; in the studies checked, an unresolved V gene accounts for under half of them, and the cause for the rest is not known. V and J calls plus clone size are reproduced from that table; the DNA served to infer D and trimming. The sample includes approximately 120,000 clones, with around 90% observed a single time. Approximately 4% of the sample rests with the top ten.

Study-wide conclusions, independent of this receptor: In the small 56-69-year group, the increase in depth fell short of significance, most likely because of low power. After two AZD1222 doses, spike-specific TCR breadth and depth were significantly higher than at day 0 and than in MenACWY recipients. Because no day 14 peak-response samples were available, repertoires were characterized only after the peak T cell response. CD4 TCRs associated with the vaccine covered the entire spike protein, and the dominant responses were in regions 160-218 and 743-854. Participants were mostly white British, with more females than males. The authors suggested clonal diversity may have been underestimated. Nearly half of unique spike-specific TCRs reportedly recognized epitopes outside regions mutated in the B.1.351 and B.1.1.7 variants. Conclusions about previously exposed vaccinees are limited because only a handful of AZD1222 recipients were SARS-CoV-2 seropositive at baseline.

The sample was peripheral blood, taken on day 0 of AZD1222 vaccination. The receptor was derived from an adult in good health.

The base sequence is TGTGCCAGCTCACCAGGAGGGAACAATCAGCCCCAGCATTTT. It translates as CASSPGGNNQPQHF. The sequence links TRBV18 to TRBJ1-5; the D gene cannot be named for sure. Reading the germline V gene gives CDR1 KGHSH and CDR2 LQKENI. Cut back by 2 bases and 3 bases, the V and J ends lie 8 bases apart. The CDR3 spans 14 residues, from the cysteine through the phenylalanine. The retained sequence is limited to the CDR3, 42 bases, with the frame set at the first base.